This TCR beta chain stems from a study of CD8+ T cells in alopecia areata (dated by TCRdb to 2017 to 2018). General notes on the study: Treated patients were enrolled in an open-label pilot trial of oral tofacitinib, 5 to 10 mg twice daily, for moderate-to-severe alopecia areata. To study T cell clonal expansion in alopecia areata, the researchers applied high-throughput TCRbeta sequencing to both the C3H/HeJ mouse model and human patients. RNA was obtained with the PAXgene miRNA kit for fixed scalp, the miRNeasy kit for PBMCs, and the RNeasy kit for mouse skin. In treated patients, disease severity was measured using the SALT score, which gives the percentage of scalp surface area affected. Scalp clonality was compared among normal scalp (n=4), patchy alopecia areata scalp (n=8), and alopecia totalis/universalis scalp (n=8). Tofacitinib was given for 6 to 18 months, followed by 6 months of follow-up off drug to assess delayed response and recurrence. Scalp tissue and sorted CD4+ and CD8+ peripheral blood T cells from patchy and totalis/universalis alopecia areata patients and from healthy controls were covered by human TCRbeta sequencing. Patients on tofacitinib were biopsied at baseline and after 4 and 24 weeks of treatment, and several of the patients also had a later scalp biopsy. TCRbeta CDR3 regions were amplified by immunoSEQ multiplex PCR with 35 Vbeta forward and 13 Jbeta reverse primers. Study-level results and caveats: Many expanded lesional clones persisted in scalp and blood during tofacitinib treatment, which may partly explain relapse after stopping treatment. The treated cohort was small, with a single nonresponder, so links between baseline CD8+ expansion and response need larger studies. Compared with normal scalp, lesional scalp had higher clonality and more expanded CD8+ clones, particularly in alopecia totalis/universalis, a pattern that suggests antigenic drive. TCR sequences shared between patients were less clear than in mice, possibly partly because of HLA diversity in the patient population. Unlike mouse skin, where gammadelta T cells dominate, normal human skin contains resident alphabeta T cells that get sequenced too, which complicates analysis of the scalp TCR repertoire. Tofacitinib significantly lowered scalp clonality and the number of expanded CD8+ clones among the top 100 scalp clones.

Library creation used the immunoSEQ multiplex PCR assay. For TCR sequencing, RNA was extracted from every sample and reverse transcribed into cDNA to serve as template. SuperScript III was used to make first-strand cDNA, primed with a 2:1 mix of oligo-dT and random hexamers. A synthetic immune receptor repertoire was used to assess amplification bias, and residual bias was removed computationally. Concerning the study's data processing: After raw reads were preprocessed to remove errors, the CDR3 was defined following IMGT conventions as running from the conserved cysteine to phenylalanine. Clonality was computed by normalizing Shannon entropy by log2 of the number of productive unique TCRs and subtracting the result from 1. Whether each scalp clone was CD4 or CD8 was inferred by checking scalp TCRbeta sequences against the CD4 and CD8 repertoires from sorted blood. This is the immuneACCESS table as TCRdb keeps it, with only in-frame sequences that have V and J called. A part of the clones is gone; compared with another copy, unresolved V genes explain less than half, and the rest is unexplained. Clonal size and the V and J genes are those of that table, whereas D and trimming came from the DNA. In this sample the table shows 90,000 to 120,000 clones, roughly 84% of which occur a single time. The top ten hold under 25% of the sample.

Worth noting for this clone: This receptor's antigen is unknown. It has no much larger one-base neighbor in the sample; base qualities were not kept.

Sample time point, as interpreted from the label and publication: roughly 26 weeks on oral tofacitinib. What this sample's treatment or condition label stands for: oral pan-JAK inhibitor, 5-10 mg twice daily. From alopecia areata patients, peripheral blood was collected along with lesional scalp punch biopsies. After PBMCs were isolated by density centrifugation and stained for CD3, CD4 and CD8, a FACSAria was used to sort CD4+ and CD8+ T cells. From a lookup of the germline V gene (reference sequence), CDR1 and CDR2 are LNHNV and YYDKDF. The CDR3 measures 14 amino acids from cysteine to phenylalanine. The retained sequence is limited to the CDR3, 42 bases, with the frame set at the first base. The junction carries 9 bases between V and J, which are trimmed by 3 bases and 2 bases respectively.

The clonotype originates from a human donor with alopecia areata. Here the sequenced sample was CD8+ T cells sorted from blood, taken at week 24, from a patient treated with tofacitinib. Rearrangement joined TRBV15 to TRBJ2-3; the D gene assignment is ambiguous. The CDR3 reads CATSSGRYTDTQYF. The DNA sequence is as follows: TGTGCCACCAGCAGCGGGCGGTACACAGATACGCAGTATTTT.